This paragraph covers one TCR beta chain sequence. Its specific antigen is unknown. Base qualities are not provided; no much larger clone lies one nucleotide away. There are 14 amino acids in the CDR3, from cysteine to phenylalanine inclusive. Left in the record is the CDR3 DNA by itself, 42 bases read in frame from the first base. Sequences SGDLS (CDR1) and YYNGEE (CDR2) are obtained from the germline V gene. Deletion took 6 bases off V and 1 base off J, with a span of 13 bases between the germline ends. Memory CD4+ T cells were FACS-sorted on a FACSAria III to over 95% purity as all CD4+ cells other than CD45RA+CCR7+CD95- naive cells. Healthy donor blood was obtained from blood donation centers in Switzerland. Total CD4+ T cells and monocytes were enriched by positive selection with CD4 and CD14 magnetic microbeads. CD8+, CD14+, CD16+, CD56+, CD19+ and CD25-bright cells were excluded prior to sorting. To assess in vivo expansion of bacteria-reactive clonotypes, total memory CD4+ T cells from a couple of blood donors were sequenced directly ex vivo. Peripheral blood mononuclear cells were isolated from donor blood using Ficoll-Paque Plus.

The sample belongs to a study of human CD4 T cells and Enterobacteriaceae (dated by TCRdb to the early 2020s). General conclusions and limits of the study: The reactivity of ex vivo clonotypes was inferred solely by matching the nucleotide sequences of those clonotypes to CFSE-low cultures from the same donors. In ex vivo samples, clonotypes with broad cross-reactivity seemed more expanded than specific clonotypes, as 11 of 19 and 21 of 34 fell within the top 5%.

Ex vivo total memory CD4+ samples were sequenced at deep level, with detection sensitivity of one cell in 200,000. Genomic DNA was extracted from cell pellets with the QIAamp DNA Micro Kit, and its quantity and purity were checked by spectrophotometry. Amplification of TCR Vbeta CDR3 regions was performed with the immunoSEQ multiplex PCR assay. The amplicons were sequenced on the Illumina HiSeq platform. Each retrieved sequence was 87 nucleotides long and included the CDR3 region. For the original study's pipeline: A clonotype was defined as a unique productive TCR Vbeta nucleotide sequence, quantified by productive template frequency from ImmunoSEQ Analyzer V3.0. Expanded clonotypes were defined using a threshold set at the top 5th percentile of each repertoire ranked by frequency. Repertoire overlap was calculated as Chao-Jaccard with the R package fossil and was visualized by nonmetric multidimensional scaling with the R package MASS. Entries here come from immuneACCESS through TCRdb and include only in-frame sequences with V and J called. Some clones fail to appear in such tables; in the studies checked, an unresolved V gene covers under half of the shortfall, and the cause of the remainder is unknown. V and J calls and clone size follow that table, whereas D and trimming were derived from the DNA. Within this sample are 25,000 to 35,000 clones, with around four fifths of them counted one time only. The ten largest clones represent over 1.5% of the sample.

The specimen was memory CD4+ T cells from blood. Sample cell subset or site, as interpreted from the label and publication: total memory CD4 T cells sorted directly ex vivo, unstimulated. The V and J genes are TRBV9 and TRBJ1-2, with the D gene too uncertain to name. The source is a human donor in good health. Here the CDR3 is given as CASTSTLINYGYTF. The bases are TGTGCCAGCACCTCTACCCTAATTAACTATGGCTACACCTTC.